One sample yielded the 27 T cell receptor beta chains listed below, sequenced in a study of T cell changes during pregnancy in multiple sclerosis. TCRdb's table, derived via immunoSEQ multiplex PCR, lists solely in-frame clones and lacks some. The sample lists roughly 70,000 clones, over 80% occurring once. Sequencing used peripheral blood, obtained in the third trimester of pregnancy. The source is a female donor in good health, enrolled as a control in a pregnancy study.

J is TRBJ2-5 and V is TRBV28; a possible D gene is TRBD2 (5 bases). The length of the CDR3 is 14 residues. Germline values: CDR1 MDHEN, CDR2 SYDVKM. V lost 7 bases and J 1 base, leaving 13 bases between the germline ends. The CDR3 DNA is TGTGCCAGCATTTCGGGGTCACTCCAAGAGACCCAGTACTTC. Amino acid sequence: CASISGSLQETQYF.

The chain recombines TRBV6-5 with TRBJ2-7; the match to TRBD1 covers 9 bases. Germline V gives CDR1 MNHEY, CDR2 SVGAGI. The CDR3 is 13 amino acids. Losses at the gene ends were 5 bases for V and 4 bases for J; bases not matched to a gene: 3. The CDR3 loop is CASSQDRGYEQYF. DNA of the CDR3: TGTGCCAGCAGTCAGGACAGGGGATACGAGCAGTACTTC.

The V gene is TRBV7-9, the J gene TRBJ1-5; tentatively, D is TRBD1 (5 bases). CDR1 is SEHNR and CDR2 is FQNEAQ in the germline V gene (reference sequence). With 5 bases removed from V and 5 bases from J, the gap between germline ends came to 10 bases. The CDR3 spans 13 residues. CDR3 in DNA: TGTGCCAGCAGCCCGGGAGGGGATCAGCCCCAGCATTTT. This codes for CASSPGGDQPQHF.

The chain couples TRBV27 to TRBJ1-2, with 7 bases aligning to TRBD1. V lost 5 bases, J lost 7 bases, and 7 bases stayed unmatched. The length of the CDR3 is 13 residues. CDR1 MNHEY and CDR2 SMNVEV come from the germline V gene (reference sequence). CDR3 sequence reads: CASSLTGASGYTF. Written as DNA, the CDR3 is TGTGCCAGCAGTCTAACAGGGGCGAGTGGCTACACCTTC.

The chain recombines TRBV4-2 with TRBJ2-3; 12 nucleotides line up with TRBD2. CDR1 is LGHNA, CDR2 YNFKEQ, per germline. After removal of 4 bases from V and 6 bases from J, the junction contained 11 bases not matched to a gene. The CDR3 is made up of 17 amino acids. CDR3 region: CASSPRTSGTMADTQYF. In DNA form, the CDR3 reads TGTGCCAGCAGCCCGAGGACTAGCGGGACTATGGCGGATACGCAGTATTTT.

This rearrangement joins TRBV6-1 to TRBJ1-1, with a tentative D call TRBD1 (5 bases). V shed 7 bases and J shed 5 bases, with 17 bases lying between them. The CDR3 runs to 14 residues. The germline V gene encodes CDR1 MNHNS and CDR2 SASEGT. The CDR3 coding sequence is TGTGCCAGCATCTCTGGGGGGGTAGAGACTGAAGCTTTCTTT. It encodes CASISGGVETEAFF.

J is TRBJ2-2 and V is TRBV5-6, with a tentative D call TRBD1 (6 bases). Looked up from germline, CDR1 is SGHDT and CDR2 is YYEEEE. Trimming took off 2 bases at V and 2 bases at J, with 10 bases between the two ends. CDR3 length: 15 residues. Here the CDR3 reads CASSLWDTNTGELFF. The CDR3 DNA is TGTGCCAGCAGCTTATGGGACACCAACACCGGGGAGCTGTTTTTT. Using reference TRBV5-6 and TRBJ2-2 for the parts outside the CDR3, the full variable domain is DAGVTQSPTHLIKTRGQQVTLRCSPKSGHDTVSWYQQALGQGPQFIFQYYEEEERQRGNFPDRFSGHQFPNYSSELNVNALLLGDSALYLCASSLWDTNTGELFFGEGSRLTVL.

The V and J genes are TRBV7-3 and TRBJ1-2; 7 bases fit TRBD1. Germline V lookup: CDR1 SGHTA, CDR2 FQGTGA. V lost 8 bases to trimming and J lost 10 bases; unmatched junction nucleotides: 16. CDR3 size: 14 residues. CDR3 bases: TGTGCCAGCTCCCACGACCCTACAGGGGAGAACTACACCTTC. Its translation is CASSHDPTGENYTF.

This chain uses TRBV14 with TRBJ1-4; possibly TRBD1 for D (5 bases). The CDR3 length is 17 residues. Germline CDR1 SGHDN, CDR2 FVKESK. The V end lost 1 base, the J end lost 8 bases, and 20 bases lay between the germline ends. CDR3: CASSQGERWGVLEKLFF. The DNA of the CDR3 is TGTGCCAGCAGCCAAGGAGAAAGGTGGGGGGTCTTGGAAAAACTGTTTTTT.

The CDR3 reads CASSRGTAYLGEQFF. CDR3 DNA sequence: TGTGCCAGTAGTCGCGGGACGGCCTACTTAGGTGAGCAGTTCTTC. The chain carries TRBV19 and TRBJ2-1; possibly TRBD2 for D (6 bases). The germline gives CDR1 LNHDA, CDR2 SQIVND (reference sequence). V lost 5 bases to trimming and J lost 9 bases, with 20 bases between them. This CDR3 is 15 amino acids long.

The J gene is TRBJ2-2, the V gene TRBV4-1; TRBD1 matches at 7 bases. Germline values: CDR1 MGHRA, CDR2 YSYEKL. With 4 bases clipped from V and 7 bases from J, the junction kept 3 bases outside the gene matches. This CDR3 contains 13 residues. The CDR3 here is CASSLNRGGELFF. The CDR3 bases are TGCGCCAGCAGCCTAAACAGGGGCGGGGAGCTGTTTTTT.

This chain joins TRBV27 and TRBJ2-2; D uncertain. V was shortened by 0 bases and J by 6 bases, with 8 bases between the two germline ends. The CDR3 is 14 residues long. Germline V gene lookup returns CDR1 MNHEY and CDR2 SMNVEV (reference sequence). As DNA, the CDR3 is TGTGCCAGCAGTTTATCCCAGAAACCCGGGGAGCTGTTTTTT. Encoded protein: CASSLSQKPGELFF.

V usage is TRBV7-9 and J usage is TRBJ2-3; 12 bases are a match to TRBD2. The CDR3 has 16 residues. The germline CDR1 and CDR2 sequences are SEHNR and FQNEAQ (reference sequence). V shed 4 bases and J 3 bases; nucleotides not matched to a gene: 5. The CDR3 DNA follows: TGTGCCAGCAGCTCTGGGACTAGCGGGCCGACAGATACGCAGTATTTT. Translated, it gives CASSSGTSGPTDTQYF.

The chain recombines TRBV19 with TRBJ1-1; TRBD1 matches at 10 bases. CDR1 is LNHDA, CDR2 SQIVND, per germline (reference sequence). The CDR3 has 17 residues. Trimming at V came to 8 bases and at J to 0 bases, leaving 12 bases not matched to a gene. CDR3: CASFKGQGNFMNTEAFF. For the CDR3, the DNA is TGTGCCAGTTTTAAGGGACAGGGGAACTTTATGAACACTGAAGCTTTCTTT.

V gene TRBV7-3 combines with J gene TRBJ2-1; 10 bases agree with TRBD2. The CDR3 covers 15 residues. The junction had 2 bases not matched to a gene; V was cut back by 4 bases and J by 2 bases. CDR1 is SGHTA, CDR2 FQGTGA, per germline. CDR3: CASSSLAGAYNEQFF. The CDR3 region has the DNA TGTGCCAGCAGCTCGCTAGCGGGGGCCTACAATGAGCAGTTCTTC.

The V gene is TRBV6-5, the J gene TRBJ1-1; no definite D call. Germline V gene data show CDR1 as MNHEY and CDR2 as SVGAGI. The CDR3 sequence is 15 residues long. V was clipped by 7 bases and J by 1 base, with 16 bases between them. CDR3 in DNA: TGTGCCAGCACCGTCCGGGGAGAAGGGAACACTGAAGCTTTCTTT. Protein sequence: CASTVRGEGNTEAFF.

V and J are TRBV2 and TRBJ2-7; TRBD1 aligns across 9 bases. The CDR3 has 13 amino acids. Per germline, CDR1 SNHLY and CDR2 FYNNEI. V dropped 6 bases and J dropped 5; count of bases not matched to a gene: 5. The DNA of the CDR3 is TGTGCCAGCAGGACAGGGGGGAGTGACGAGCAGTACTTC. It specifies CASRTGGSDEQYF.

This rearrangement joins TRBV6-6 to TRBJ1-1; tentatively, D is TRBD1 (6 bases). CDR1 and CDR2 (germline): MNHNY, SVGAGI (reference sequence). V gave up 0 bases and J gave up 5 bases, with 13 bases separating them. The length of the CDR3 is 15 residues. The CDR3 here is CASSYSRTVSTEAFF. Here the CDR3 DNA reads TGTGCCAGCAGTTACTCCCGGACAGTGTCGACTGAAGCTTTCTTT.

The V and J genes are TRBV28 and TRBJ1-1; D is possibly TRBD1 (5 bases). The CDR3 covers 16 residues. Germline CDR1 and CDR2: MDHEN and SYDVKM. Deletions cut 1 base from V and 1 base from J, with 13 bases between. As DNA, the CDR3 is TGTGCCAGCAGTTTATTGCCCGGGCAGGGGAACACTGAAGCTTTCTTT. As protein: CASSLLPGQGNTEAFF.

The count of this clone is one. The J gene is TRBJ2-3, the V gene TRBV5-1, with D maybe TRBD2 (7 bases). The CDR3 extends over 15 amino acids. Trimming removed 1 base from V and 2 bases from J, with 11 bases in between. Germline-derived CDR1 and CDR2 are SGHRS and YFSETQ. The CDR3 DNA is TGCGCCAGCAGCTTGCTGCGGGGGCCCACAGATACGCAGTATTTT. Its translation: CASSLLRGPTDTQYF.

The genes are TRBV18 and TRBJ2-7, with D perhaps TRBD2 (5 bases). The CDR3 length is 14 residues. The germline CDR1 and CDR2 sequences are KGHSH and LQKENI. Trimming took 2 bases from V and 7 from J, leaving 15 bases between them. The CDR3 here is CASSPLFFEGEQYF. The CDR3 DNA reads as TGTGCCAGCTCACCATTATTTTTTGAGGGTGAGCAGTACTTC.

This rearrangement joins TRBV4-2 to TRBJ1-2; 11 nucleotides align to TRBD1. The V and J ends lost 2 bases and 3 bases, in that order; junction bases with no gene match: 2. Germline values: CDR1 LGHNA, CDR2 YNFKEQ. This CDR3 has 15 amino acids. The CDR3, as DNA: TGTGCCAGCAGCCAACGGACAGGGGGCGACTATGGCTACACCTTC. Encoded protein: CASSQRTGGDYGYTF.

The V gene is TRBV6-5, the J gene TRBJ2-1; a possible D gene is TRBD2 (5 bases). Trimming stripped 6 bases from V and 0 bases from J, with 9 bases between. The CDR3 is 14 amino acids. Germline CDR1 MNHEY, CDR2 SVGAGI. CDR3 DNA sequence: TGTGCCAGCAGGAGGGCAGTCTCCTACAATGAGCAGTTCTTC. It is translated as CASRRAVSYNEQFF.

The chain joins TRBV6-1 to TRBJ2-3; 7 positions agree with TRBD1. CDR3 length: 14 residues. The junction had 9 bases not matched to a gene; V was cut back by 7 bases and J by 5 bases. Germline CDR1 reads MNHNS; CDR2 reads SASEGT. The CDR3 nucleotides read TGTGCCAGCAAACAGGGGCCGGTGGGAGATACGCAGTATTTT. Its translation: CASKQGPVGDTQYF.

The chain couples TRBV6-1 to TRBJ1-3; D is ambiguous. The V and J ends lost 2 bases and 1 base respectively, with 6 bases between them. CDR1 is MNHNS and CDR2 is SASEGT in the germline V gene. This CDR3 has 14 residues. This CDR3 is CASSEQSSGNTIYF. The CDR3 nucleotides are TGTGCCAGCAGTGAACAGTCTTCTGGAAACACCATATATTTT.

This clone appeared once. The chain combines TRBV7-8 with TRBJ2-7, with D possibly matching TRBD1 (6 bases). Germline CDR1 is SGHVS and CDR2 is FQNEAQ. This CDR3 contains 14 residues. With 4 bases removed from V and 3 bases from J, the gap between germline ends came to 13 bases. CDR3 protein: CASSSYREDYEQYF. The DNA for the CDR3 is TGTGCCAGCAGCTCCTACAGGGAAGACTACGAGCAGTACTTC.

The chain combines TRBV11-3 with TRBJ2-5; D is uncertain. Germline V CDR1 and CDR2: SGHNT, YENEEA. V was pared by 2 bases and J by 5 bases, with 15 bases between. The CDR3 totals 15 residues. The CDR3 sequence is CASSLSSSFEETQYF. In DNA, the CDR3 is TGTGCCAGCAGCTTAAGTAGTAGCTTTGAGGAGACCCAGTACTTC.